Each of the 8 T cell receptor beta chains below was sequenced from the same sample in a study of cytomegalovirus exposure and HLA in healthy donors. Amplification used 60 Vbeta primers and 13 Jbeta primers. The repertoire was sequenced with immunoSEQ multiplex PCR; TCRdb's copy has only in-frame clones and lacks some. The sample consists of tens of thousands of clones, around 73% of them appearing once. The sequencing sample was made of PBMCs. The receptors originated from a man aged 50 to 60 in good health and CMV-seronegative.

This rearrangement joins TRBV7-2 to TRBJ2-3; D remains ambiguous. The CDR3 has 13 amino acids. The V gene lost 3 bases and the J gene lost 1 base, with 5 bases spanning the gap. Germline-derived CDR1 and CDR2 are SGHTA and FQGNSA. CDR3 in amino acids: CASSFYRTDTQYF. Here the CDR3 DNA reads TGTGCCAGCAGCTTCTACCGCACAGATACGCAGTATTTT.

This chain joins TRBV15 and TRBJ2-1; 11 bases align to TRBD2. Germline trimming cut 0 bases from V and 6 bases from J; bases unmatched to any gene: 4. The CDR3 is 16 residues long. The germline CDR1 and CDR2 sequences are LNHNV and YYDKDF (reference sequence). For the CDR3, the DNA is TGTGCCACCAGCAGAGACAGACTAGCGGGGCCCAATGAGCAGTTCTTC. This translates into CATSRDRLAGPNEQFF.

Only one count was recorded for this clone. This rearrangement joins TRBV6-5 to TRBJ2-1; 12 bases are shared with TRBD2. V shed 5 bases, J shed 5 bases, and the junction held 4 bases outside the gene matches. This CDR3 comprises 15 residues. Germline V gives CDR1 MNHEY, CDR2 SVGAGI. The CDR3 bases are TGTGCCAGCAGTAGCGGACTAGCGGGGCACAATGAGCAGTTCTTC. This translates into CASSSGLAGHNEQFF.

CDR3 DNA: TGTGCCAGCAGCGGAAGCACCGGGGACTATGGCTACACCTTC. It yields the protein CASSGSTGDYGYTF. The J gene is TRBJ1-2, the V gene TRBV9; D call uncertain. Germline V gene lookup returns CDR1 SGDLS and CDR2 YYNGEE. This CDR3 has 14 residues. With 3 bases removed from V and 3 bases from J, the gap between germline ends came to 12 bases.

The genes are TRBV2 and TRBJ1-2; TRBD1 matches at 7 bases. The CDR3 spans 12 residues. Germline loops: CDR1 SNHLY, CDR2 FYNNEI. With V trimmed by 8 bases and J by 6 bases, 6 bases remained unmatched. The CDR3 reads CASRGTVNGYTF. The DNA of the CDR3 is TGTGCCAGCCGGGGGACAGTGAATGGCTACACCTTC.

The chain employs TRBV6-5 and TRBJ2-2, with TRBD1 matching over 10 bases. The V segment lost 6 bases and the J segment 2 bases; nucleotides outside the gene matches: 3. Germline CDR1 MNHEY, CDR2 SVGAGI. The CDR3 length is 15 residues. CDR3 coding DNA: TGTGCCAGCAGAGACAGGGGGCTTAACACCGGGGAGCTGTTTTTT. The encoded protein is CASRDRGLNTGELFF.

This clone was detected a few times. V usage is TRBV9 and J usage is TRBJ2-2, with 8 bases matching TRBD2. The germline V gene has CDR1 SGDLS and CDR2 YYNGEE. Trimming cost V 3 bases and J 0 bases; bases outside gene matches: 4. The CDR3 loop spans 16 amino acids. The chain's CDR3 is CASSALAGTNTGELFF. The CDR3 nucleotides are TGTGCCAGCAGCGCATTAGCGGGGACGAACACCGGGGAGCTGTTTTTT.

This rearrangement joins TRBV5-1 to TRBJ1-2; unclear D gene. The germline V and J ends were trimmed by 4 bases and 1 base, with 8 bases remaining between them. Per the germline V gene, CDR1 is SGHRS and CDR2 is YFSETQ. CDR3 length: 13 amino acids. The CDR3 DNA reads TGCGCCAGCAGCCTGGGGAGTAACTATGGCTACACCTTC. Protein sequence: CASSLGSNYGYTF.